These 14 T cell receptor beta chains originate from one sample sequenced in a study of cytomegalovirus exposure and HLA in healthy donors. Primers for the PCR totalled 60 Vbeta and 13 Jbeta. The repertoire was sequenced with immunoSEQ multiplex PCR; TCRdb's copy has only in-frame clones and lacks some. The repertoire holds under 100,000 clones, with roughly 70% as singletons. The sequenced sample consisted of PBMCs. The source is a man aged 35 to 55 in good health and CMV-seronegative.

V gene TRBV11-2 combines with J gene TRBJ1-5; D gene uncertain. The germline V and J ends were trimmed by 5 bases and 4 bases, with 9 bases remaining between them. This CDR3 comprises 13 residues. Germline V gene lookup returns CDR1 SGHAT and CDR2 FQNNGV. CDR3 sequence: CASSPETNQPQHF. The CDR3, as DNA: TGTGCCAGCAGCCCAGAGACTAATCAGCCCCAGCATTTT. The whole variable domain, remainder taken from reference TRBV11-2 and TRBJ1-5, is EAGVAQSPRYKIIEKRQSVAFWCNPISGHATLYWYQQILGQGPKLLIQFQNNGVVDDSQLPKDRFSAERLKGVDSTLKIQPAKLEDSAVYLCASSPETNQPQHFGDGTRLSIL.

CDR3 region: CASSLYRQVRTGELFF. CDR3 sequence (DNA): TGTGCCAGCAGTTTGTATCGACAAGTGAGAACCGGGGAGCTGTTTTTT. The chain has TRBV28 and TRBJ2-2; no firm D call. The V gene lost 3 bases and the J gene lost 5 bases, with 16 bases spanning the gap. Germline V gene sequence: CDR1 MDHEN, CDR2 SYDVKM. The CDR3 runs to 16 residues.

The rearrangement uses TRBV5-6 and TRBJ1-4; TRBD1 agrees at 10 bases. The CDR3 covers 11 residues. Germline V gene data show CDR1 as SGHDT and CDR2 as YYEEEE. V lost 4 bases, J lost 13 bases, and 1 base stayed unmatched. CDR3 sequence: CASSRTGGLFF. The DNA for the CDR3 is TGTGCCAGCAGCCGGACAGGGGGACTGTTTTTT.

The gene calls are TRBV18 and TRBJ1-1; D uncertain. Germline lookup yields CDR1 KGHSH and CDR2 LQKENI. The ends were cut back, 3 bases at V and 0 bases at J, with 8 bases in the middle. The CDR3 loop spans 14 amino acids. CDR3 DNA sequence: TGTGCCAGCTCACCCCGGGAAATGAACACTGAAGCTTTCTTT. It codes for CASSPREMNTEAFF. Full variable domain (rest looked up from reference TRBV18 and TRBJ1-1): NAGVMQNPRHLVRRRGQEARLRCSPMKGHSHVYWYRQLPEEGLKFMVYLQKENIIDESGMPKERFSAEFPKEGPSILRIQQVVRGDSAAYFCASSPREMNTEAFFGQGTRLTVV.

This clone occurred once. V gene TRBV2 combines with J gene TRBJ1-2; D ambiguous. Germline CDR1 SNHLY, CDR2 FYNNEI. V was trimmed by 2 bases and J by 8 bases, leaving 15 bases between them. The CDR3 is made up of 14 amino acids. The DNA of the CDR3 is TGTGCCAGCAGTGAATTGAGCCCTCTATACGGCTACACCTTC. Protein: CASSELSPLYGYTF.

The chain is built from TRBV9 and TRBJ2-7, with a weak D call TRBD2 (6 bases). Trimming stripped 4 bases from V and 5 bases from J, with 19 bases between. The CDR3 has 15 amino acids. The germline CDR1 and CDR2 sequences are SGDLS and YYNGEE. The CDR3 here is CASSPRASSDHEQYF. The CDR3 DNA sequence: TGTGCCAGCAGCCCACGCGCGTCTAGCGACCACGAGCAGTACTTC.

V is TRBV25-1 and J is TRBJ2-2; a possible D gene is TRBD2 (5 bases). Germline V CDR1 and CDR2: MGHDK, SYGVNS. This CDR3 comprises 17 residues. Trimming removed 8 bases from V and 6 bases from J, with 25 bases in between. The CDR3 loop is CASSDSTSIGFAGELFF. As DNA, the CDR3 is TGTGCCAGCTCCGACTCCACTAGTATCGGGTTTGCCGGGGAGCTGTTTTTT.

This clone was observed a handful of times. The V call is TRBV5-1, the J call TRBJ2-5; a possible D gene is TRBD1 (6 bases). Per the germline V gene, CDR1 is SGHRS and CDR2 is YFSETQ. Trimming took 0 bases from V and 4 from J, leaving 10 bases between them. The CDR3 extends over 14 amino acids. The CDR3, as DNA: TGCGCCAGCAGCTTGGCCGGACAGTCAGAGACCCAGTACTTC. Amino acids: CASSLAGQSETQYF.

V is TRBV29-1 and J is TRBJ2-2; 8 positions agree with TRBD1. The V gene's germline CDR1 is SQVTM and CDR2 ANQGSEA. The CDR3 extends over 14 amino acids. Germline trimming cut 4 bases from V and 6 bases from J; bases unmatched to any gene: 7. This CDR3 reads CSVVETGDAGELFF. As DNA, the CDR3 is TGCAGCGTTGTTGAGACAGGGGACGCCGGGGAGCTGTTTTTT.

The chain combines TRBV9 with TRBJ2-3; D possibly corresponds to TRBD1 (5 bases). V lost 4 bases and J 3 bases, leaving 18 bases between the germline ends. In germline, CDR1 is SGDLS, CDR2 YYNGEE. The CDR3 loop spans 16 amino acids. CDR3 region: CASSLGQLPPTDTQYF. DNA of the CDR3: TGTGCCAGCAGCTTGGGGCAGTTGCCACCGACAGATACGCAGTATTTT.

The rearrangement joins TRBV7-3 to TRBJ2-2; 7 bases are shared with TRBD1. The CDR3 extends over 15 amino acids. Germline loops: CDR1 SGHTA, CDR2 FQGTGA. Germline trimming cut 6 bases from V and 0 bases from J; bases unmatched to any gene: 4. Here the CDR3 reads CASSTGTANTGELFF. CDR3 DNA sequence: TGTGCCAGCAGTACCGGGACAGCGAACACCGGGGAGCTGTTTTTT.

The gene calls are TRBV6-5 and TRBJ1-2; D remains ambiguous. V lost 5 bases to trimming and J lost 8 bases, with 15 bases between them. The CDR3 runs to 13 residues. The germline gives CDR1 MNHEY, CDR2 SVGAGI. The CDR3 protein is CASSMSALVGYTF. The CDR3 DNA is TGTGCCAGCAGTATGAGTGCGTTGGTCGGCTACACCTTC.

The rearrangement links TRBV6-1 to TRBJ1-1, with D unclear. The CDR3 length is 13 residues. Trimming removed 3 bases from V and 0 bases from J, with 5 bases in between. Germline CDR1 and CDR2: MNHNS and SASEGT. CDR3 coding DNA: TGTGCCAGCAGTGACTACTTGAACACTGAAGCTTTCTTT. Translated: CASSDYLNTEAFF.

This chain connects TRBV4-2 to TRBJ2-7, with a tentative D call TRBD2 (6 bases). Per germline, CDR1 LGHNA and CDR2 YNFKEQ. Deletions cut 0 bases from V and 0 bases from J, with 12 bases between. This CDR3 region has 16 residues. Written as DNA, the CDR3 is TGTGCCAGCAGCCAAGACGCCGGGACTCCCTCCTACGAGCAGTACTTC. Translating gives CASSQDAGTPSYEQYF.